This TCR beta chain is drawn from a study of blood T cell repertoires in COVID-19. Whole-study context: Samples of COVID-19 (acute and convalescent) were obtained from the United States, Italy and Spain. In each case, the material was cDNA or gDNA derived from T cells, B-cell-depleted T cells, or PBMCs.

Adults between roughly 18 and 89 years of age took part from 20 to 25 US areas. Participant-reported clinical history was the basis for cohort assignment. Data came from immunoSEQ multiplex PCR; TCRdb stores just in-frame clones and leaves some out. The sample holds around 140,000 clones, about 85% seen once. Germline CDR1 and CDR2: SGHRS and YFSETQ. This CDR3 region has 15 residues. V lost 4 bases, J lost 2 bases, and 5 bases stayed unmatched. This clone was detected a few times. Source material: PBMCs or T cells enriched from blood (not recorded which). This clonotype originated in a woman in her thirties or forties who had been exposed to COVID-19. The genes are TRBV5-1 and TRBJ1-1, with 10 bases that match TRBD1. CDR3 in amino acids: CASSPRTGGNTEAFF. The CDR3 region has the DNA TGCGCCAGCAGCCCAAGGACAGGGGGAAACACTGAAGCTTTCTTT.